This TCR beta chain comes out of a study of neurological immune-mediated disorders. This CDR3 is 16 amino acids long. V was cut by 2 bases and J by 2 bases, with 14 bases left in between. Germline V gene lookup returns CDR1 SGHRS and CDR2 YFSETQ. This clonotype was picked up many times. TCRdb re-called the 5' RACE reads with MiXCR, one entry per CDR3 protein. Here the sample spans 65,000 to 90,000 distinct CDR3 sequences, about 5.2% being singletons. This sequence was found in a woman aged 30 to 39 with multiple sclerosis. V and J are TRBV5-1 and TRBJ2-1, with D perhaps TRBD1 or TRBD2 (5 bases each). The source material was PBMCs. CDR3 region: CASSFLRDGTYNEQFF. CDR3 nucleotides: TGCGCCAGCAGCTTCCTCCGGGACGGAACCTACAATGAGCAGTTCTTC. Combining the CDR3 with reference TRBV5-1 and TRBJ2-1 gives the whole variable domain KAGVTQTPRYLIKTRGQQVTLSCSPISGHRSVSWYQQTPGQGLQFLFEYFSETQRNKGNFPGRFSGRQFSNSRSEMNVSTLELGDSALYLCASSFLRDGTYNEQFFGPGTRLTVL.